Each of the 25 T cell receptor beta chains below was sequenced from the same sample in a study of T cells in localized non-small cell lung cancer. Only in-frame clones appear in the TCRdb table, and some are missing; sequencing was by immunoSEQ multiplex PCR. The sample contains some 38,000 clones, 90% to 95% of which appear only once. Sequencing was performed on peripheral blood, taken before any cancer treatment. These receptors were taken from a female donor at least 60 years old with stage I lung adenocarcinoma.

The genes are TRBV19 and TRBJ2-3; 11 positions match TRBD2. Germline CDR1 reads LNHDA; CDR2 reads SQIVND (reference sequence). The CDR3 runs 15 residues. J gave up 6 bases and V 3 bases, and 5 bases lay outside the gene matches. CDR3 region: CASSIGASGGDTQYF. The DNA of the CDR3 is TGTGCCAGTAGTATCGGGGCTAGCGGGGGGGATACGCAGTATTTT.

The chain has TRBV6-5 and TRBJ2-7, with D maybe TRBD1 (5 bases). The CDR3 is made up of 16 amino acids. Germline V gene lookup returns CDR1 MNHEY and CDR2 SVGAGI. V gave up 2 bases and J gave up 0 bases, with 14 bases separating them. The CDR3: CASSYLRGHGSYEQYV. The CDR3 bases are TGTGCCAGCAGTTACCTTAGAGGACATGGCTCCTACGAGCAGTACGTC.

The J gene is TRBJ2-1, the V gene TRBV7-3; 11 bases match TRBD2. This CDR3 spans 16 amino acids. V was pared by 5 bases and J by 7 bases, with 10 bases of the junction left unmatched. CDR1 is SGHTA, CDR2 FQGTGA, per germline. CDR3 amino acids: CASSATLAGGRNEQFF. The CDR3 DNA reads TGTGCCAGCAGCGCCACCCTAGCGGGGGGTCGGAATGAGCAGTTCTTC.

The chain links TRBV6-5 to TRBJ1-1, with TRBD1 identical over 9 bases. Germline CDR1 and CDR2: MNHEY and SVGAGI. The length of the CDR3 is 14 residues. The V gene end was trimmed by 7 bases and the J gene end by 1 base; junction bases not matched to a gene: 4. The CDR3 DNA is TGTGCCAGCAACGAGGACAGGGGGAACACTGAAGCTTTCTTT. Its translation: CASNEDRGNTEAFF.

Here the CDR3 reads CASSSRTAQNNHPSYEQYF. As DNA, the CDR3 is TGTGCCAGCAGCTCTCGGACAGCACAAAACAACCATCCATCCTACGAGCAGTACTTC. The genes are TRBV7-9 and TRBJ2-7; a possible D gene is TRBD1 (6 bases). This CDR3 comprises 19 residues. The V gene lost 4 bases and the J gene lost 1 base, with 26 bases spanning the gap. The germline gives CDR1 SEHNR, CDR2 FQNEAQ (reference sequence).

V is TRBV5-1 and J is TRBJ1-4; a possible D gene is TRBD1 (5 bases). Trimming cost V 0 bases and J 0 bases, with 9 bases left between them. Germline V gene data show CDR1 as SGHRS and CDR2 as YFSETQ. The CDR3 spans 16 residues. CDR3 coding DNA: TGCGCCAGCAGCTTGGACAGGCCCGCAACTAATGAAAAACTGTTTTTT. It codes for CASSLDRPATNEKLFF.

This chain connects TRBV6-1 to TRBJ2-7; 7 positions agree with TRBD1. With 5 bases clipped from V and 3 bases from J, the junction kept 4 bases outside the gene matches. CDR3 length: 13 residues. Germline CDR1 MNHNS, CDR2 SASEGT. CDR3 DNA: TGTGCCAGCAGTCAGGGACAGTTCTACGAGCAGTACTTC. Translated: CASSQGQFYEQYF.

The rearrangement uses TRBV10-2 and TRBJ2-3, with D possibly matching TRBD1 (6 bases). Germline assignment: CDR1 WSHSY and CDR2 SAAADI. The CDR3 spans 14 residues. Trimming took 3 bases from V and 5 from J, leaving 12 bases between them. For the CDR3, the DNA is TGCGCCAGCAGTGAAGTCAGGGGCAGAGATACGCAGTATTTT. As protein: CASSEVRGRDTQYF.

The rearrangement links TRBV19 to TRBJ1-6, with 7 bases aligning to TRBD1. This CDR3 comprises 15 residues. The trim removed 8 bases at V and 9 bases at J, leaving 13 bases unmatched. Germline lookup yields CDR1 LNHDA and CDR2 SQIVND (reference sequence). DNA for the CDR3: TGTGCCAGTCGCGAGACAGGGACGACGGGTTCACCCCTCCACTTT. This translates into CASRETGTTGSPLHF.

V is TRBV6-6 and J is TRBJ2-1, with a weak D call TRBD1 (5 bases). Trimming pared 6 bases from V and 4 bases from J, leaving 10 bases between. CDR3 length: 13 amino acids. In germline, CDR1 is MNHNY, CDR2 SVGAGI (reference sequence). CDR3: CASRSGSYNEQFF. DNA of the CDR3: TGTGCCAGCAGGTCAGGGTCATACAATGAGCAGTTCTTC.

This clone came up once. The rearrangement joins TRBV19 to TRBJ2-2, with 10 bases that match TRBD2. Germline CDR1 and CDR2: LNHDA and SQIVND (reference sequence). The CDR3 is made up of 15 amino acids. Trimming took 3 bases from V and 6 from J; bases not matched to a gene: 4. The CDR3 loop is CASSILAGGSGELFF. CDR3 nucleotide sequence: TGTGCCAGTAGTATTTTAGCGGGGGGCTCCGGGGAGCTGTTTTTT. Variable domain in full (rest from reference TRBV19 and TRBJ2-2): DGGITQSPKYLFRKEGQNVTLSCEQNLNHDAMYWYRQDPGQGLRLIYYSQIVNDFQKGDIAEGYSVSREKKESFPLTVTSAQKNPTAFYLCASSILAGGSGELFFGEGSRLTVL.

The chain links TRBV9 to TRBJ1-6; 7 bases agree with TRBD1. CDR3 size: 15 residues. The trim removed 2 bases at V and 8 bases at J, leaving 7 bases unmatched. Looked up from germline, CDR1 is SGDLS and CDR2 is YYNGEE. The CDR3 DNA reads as TGTGCCAGCAGCGTTCGACAGGGAGCGGATTCACCCCTCCACTTT. It yields the protein CASSVRQGADSPLHF.

The chain recombines TRBV5-1 with TRBJ2-1; TRBD2 matches 15 bases. Germline lookup yields CDR1 SGHRS and CDR2 YFSETQ. V trimming: 4 bases; J trimming: 13 bases; junction bases outside the gene matches: 6. The length of the CDR3 is 14 residues. CDR3: CASSGLAGGPSQFF. The CDR3 nucleotides read TGCGCCAGCAGCGGACTAGCGGGGGGGCCCTCTCAGTTCTTC.

The gene calls are TRBV28 and TRBJ1-5, with 8 bases identical to TRBD1. Germline V gives CDR1 MDHEN, CDR2 SYDVKM. The CDR3 has 20 residues. Unmatched junction bases numbered 19, after V lost 4 bases and J lost 2 bases. CDR3 bases: TGTGCCAGCAGTTCGGGGTTGGACAGGGTTAAGTCGGGAGGCAATCAGCCCCAGCATTTT. Its translation: CASSSGLDRVKSGGNQPQHF.

The chain is built from TRBV28 and TRBJ2-4; 7 nucleotides agree with TRBD1. The germline V gene encodes CDR1 MDHEN and CDR2 SYDVKM. There are 11 residues in the CDR3. Losses at the gene ends were 9 bases for V and 14 bases for J; bases not matched to a gene: 10. The CDR3, as DNA: TGTGCCAGTCGGGGACAGATGGTGGAGTACTTC. This gives the protein CASRGQMVEYF.

The chain uses TRBV7-6 and TRBJ2-1; TRBD2 matches 8 bases. With V trimmed by 5 bases and J by 0 bases, 9 bases remained unmatched. The CDR3 is made up of 17 amino acids. Germline V gene data show CDR1 as SGHVS and CDR2 as FNYEAQ. The CDR3 DNA reads as TGTGCCAGCAGCCGGCGGGGGGTCGGGAGCTCCTACAATGAGCAGTTCTTC. Its translation is CASSRRGVGSSYNEQFF.

The chain employs TRBV5-1 and TRBJ1-1; TRBD1 aligns across 7 bases. This CDR3 is 13 amino acids long. From germline, CDR1 is SGHRS and CDR2 YFSETQ. J gave up 9 bases and V 4 bases, and 9 bases lay outside the gene matches. The CDR3 loop reads CASSPEPTGKAFF. CDR3 in DNA: TGCGCCAGCAGCCCCGAACCGACAGGGAAAGCTTTCTTT.

The CDR3: CASSMRTAADTQYF. The CDR3 bases are TGTGCCAGTAGTATGCGGACAGCTGCAGATACGCAGTATTTT. This chain uses TRBV19 with TRBJ2-3; a weak D match, TRBD1 (6 bases). The CDR3 extends over 14 amino acids. Trimming removed 3 bases at V and 4 bases at J, with 11 bases between. Germline loops: CDR1 LNHDA, CDR2 SQIVND (reference sequence). Based on the CDR3 plus reference TRBV19 and TRBJ2-3, the full variable domain is DGGITQSPKYLFRKEGQNVTLSCEQNLNHDAMYWYRQDPGQGLRLIYYSQIVNDFQKGDIAEGYSVSREKKESFPLTVTSAQKNPTAFYLCASSMRTAADTQYFGPGTRLTVL.

This chain joins TRBV19 and TRBJ2-7; D ambiguous. This CDR3 is 12 amino acids long. The V gene lost 4 bases and the J gene lost 5 bases, with 9 bases spanning the gap. Germline V lookup: CDR1 LNHDA, CDR2 SQIVND (reference sequence). The CDR3 DNA sequence: TGTGCCAGTAGTACCCTTCAACACGAGCAGTACTTC. It encodes CASSTLQHEQYF. Filled out from reference TRBV19 and TRBJ2-7, the complete variable domain reads DGGITQSPKYLFRKEGQNVTLSCEQNLNHDAMYWYRQDPGQGLRLIYYSQIVNDFQKGDIAEGYSVSREKKESFPLTVTSAQKNPTAFYLCASSTLQHEQYFGPGTRLTVT.

V and J are TRBV11-2 and TRBJ2-3; D ambiguous. The V gene's germline CDR1 is SGHAT and CDR2 FQNNGV. This CDR3 is 14 amino acids long. V was clipped by 2 bases and J by 1 base, with 7 bases between them. CDR3 DNA sequence: TGTGCCAGCAGCTTATTGGCTGGCACAGATACGCAGTATTTT. Protein product: CASSLLAGTDTQYF.

The chain links TRBV10-3 to TRBJ2-5; either TRBD1 or TRBD2 may supply D (5 bases each). Trimming pared 3 bases from V and 1 base from J, leaving 15 bases between. The CDR3 runs to 16 residues. Germline-derived CDR1 and CDR2 are ENHRY and SYGVKD. The CDR3 sequence: CAISELSWGIQETQYF. The CDR3 DNA follows: TGTGCCATCAGTGAACTTTCTTGGGGGATCCAAGAGACCCAGTACTTC.

J is TRBJ2-5 and V is TRBV6-6; the D is unclear. Near its end, the DNA agrees better with TRBJ2-7, so the J call may be wrong. CDR3 length: 13 residues. Germline-derived CDR1 and CDR2 are MNHNY and SVGAGI (reference sequence). The CDR3, as DNA: TGTGCCAGCGTTGATCCCCCCCAGGACGAGCAGTACTTC. Translating gives CASVDPPQDEQYF.

This chain links TRBV11-2 with TRBJ2-1; TRBD2 is a possible D gene (5 bases). CDR1 is SGHAT and CDR2 is FQNNGV in the germline V gene. Trimming stripped 5 bases from V and 6 bases from J, with 17 bases between. This CDR3 comprises 15 residues. This CDR3 is CASSPGVEIGNEQFF. CDR3 nucleotides: TGTGCCAGCAGCCCCGGGGTAGAAATAGGCAATGAGCAGTTCTTC.

This rearrangement joins TRBV5-6 to TRBJ1-2, with a possible D match to TRBD1 (5 bases). The CDR3 contains 14 residues. Germline CDR1 and CDR2: SGHDT and YYEEEE. V lost 5 bases to trimming and J lost 8 bases, with 19 bases between them. The CDR3 here is CASRPGMGTIGYTF. The CDR3 region has the DNA TGTGCCAGCAGACCGGGAATGGGGACTATAGGCTACACCTTC.

This clone appeared a few times. The chain has TRBV7-9 and TRBJ1-1; no reliable D call. The length of the CDR3 is 13 residues. Trimming took 3 bases from V and 3 from J, leaving 8 bases between them. Germline CDR1 is SEHNR and CDR2 is FQNEAQ (reference sequence). In DNA form, the CDR3 reads TGTGCCAGCAGCTTTGTATTGGACACTGAAGCTTTCTTT. It encodes CASSFVLDTEAFF.